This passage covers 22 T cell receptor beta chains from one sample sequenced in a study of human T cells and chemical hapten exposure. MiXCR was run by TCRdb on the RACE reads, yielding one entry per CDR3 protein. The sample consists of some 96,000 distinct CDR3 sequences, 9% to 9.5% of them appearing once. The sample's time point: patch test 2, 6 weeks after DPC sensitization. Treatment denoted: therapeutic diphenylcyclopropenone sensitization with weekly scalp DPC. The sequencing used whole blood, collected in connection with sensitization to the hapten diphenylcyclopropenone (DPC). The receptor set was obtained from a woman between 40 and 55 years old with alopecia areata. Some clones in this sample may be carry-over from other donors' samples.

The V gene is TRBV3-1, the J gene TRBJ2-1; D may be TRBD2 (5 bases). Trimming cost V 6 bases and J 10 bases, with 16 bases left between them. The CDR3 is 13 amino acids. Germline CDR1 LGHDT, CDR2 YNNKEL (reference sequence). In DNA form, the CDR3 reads TGTGCCAGCAGTTTTGGGGTTACGGGGGAGCAGTTCTTC. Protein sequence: CASSFGVTGEQFF.

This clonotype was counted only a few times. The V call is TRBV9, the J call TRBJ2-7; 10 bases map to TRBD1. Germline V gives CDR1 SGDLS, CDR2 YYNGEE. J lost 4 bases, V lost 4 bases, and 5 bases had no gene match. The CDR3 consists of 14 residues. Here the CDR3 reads CASSPWTGGYEQYF. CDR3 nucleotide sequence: TGTGCCAGCAGCCCATGGACAGGGGGGTACGAGCAGTACTTC. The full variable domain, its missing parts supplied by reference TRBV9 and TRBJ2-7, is DSGVTQTPKHLITATGQRVTLRCSPRSGDLSVYWYQQSLDQGLQFLIQYYNGEERAKGNILERFSAQQFPDLHSELNLSSLELGDSALYFCASSPWTGGYEQYFGPGTRLTVT.

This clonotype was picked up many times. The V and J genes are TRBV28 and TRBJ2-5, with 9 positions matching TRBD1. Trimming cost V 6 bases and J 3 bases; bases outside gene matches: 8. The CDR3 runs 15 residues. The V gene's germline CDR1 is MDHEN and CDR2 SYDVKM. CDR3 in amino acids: CASRDSGTGKETQYF. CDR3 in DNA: TGTGCCAGCAGAGACTCCGGGACAGGGAAAGAGACCCAGTACTTC.

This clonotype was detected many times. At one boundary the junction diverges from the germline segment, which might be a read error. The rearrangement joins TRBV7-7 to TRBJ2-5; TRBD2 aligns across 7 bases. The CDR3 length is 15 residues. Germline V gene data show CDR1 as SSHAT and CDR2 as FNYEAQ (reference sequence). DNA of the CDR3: TGTGCTAGCAGCTTAGTGGGCGGGAGAGGAGAGACCCAGTACTTC. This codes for CASSLVGGRGETQYF.

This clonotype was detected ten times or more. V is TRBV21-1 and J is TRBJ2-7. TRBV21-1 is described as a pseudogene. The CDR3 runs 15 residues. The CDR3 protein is CASSKESGSPYEQYF. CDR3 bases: TGTGCCAGCAGCAAAGAAAGCGGGAGCCCCTACGAGCAGTACTTC.

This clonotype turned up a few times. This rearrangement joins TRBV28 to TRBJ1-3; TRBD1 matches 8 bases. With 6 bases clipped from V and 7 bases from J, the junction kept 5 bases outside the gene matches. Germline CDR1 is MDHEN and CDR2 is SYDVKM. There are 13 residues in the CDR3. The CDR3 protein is CASRTTGVNTIYF. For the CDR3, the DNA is TGTGCCAGCAGAACGACAGGGGTGAACACCATATATTTT.

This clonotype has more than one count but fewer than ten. DNA of the CDR3: TGTGCCAGCAGTTTCGGTAGGGGAGTTCAGCCCCAGCATTTT. Its translation: CASSFGRGVQPQHF. The rearrangement uses TRBV12-3 or TRBV12-4 and TRBJ1-5, with D perhaps matching TRBD1 (5 bases). This CDR3 comprises 14 residues. V was cut by 3 bases and J by 6 bases, with 12 bases left in between.

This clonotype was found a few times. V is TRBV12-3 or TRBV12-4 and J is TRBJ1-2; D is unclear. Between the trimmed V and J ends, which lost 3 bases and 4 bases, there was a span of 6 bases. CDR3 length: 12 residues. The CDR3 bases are TGTGCCAGCAGTTTGGGCCTCTATGGCTACACCTTC. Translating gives CASSLGLYGYTF.

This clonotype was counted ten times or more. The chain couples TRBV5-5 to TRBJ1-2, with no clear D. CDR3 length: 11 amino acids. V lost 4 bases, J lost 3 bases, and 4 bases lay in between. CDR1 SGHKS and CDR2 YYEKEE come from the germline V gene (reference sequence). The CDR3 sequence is CASSMDYGYTF. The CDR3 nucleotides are TGTGCCAGCAGCATGGACTATGGCTACACCTTC.

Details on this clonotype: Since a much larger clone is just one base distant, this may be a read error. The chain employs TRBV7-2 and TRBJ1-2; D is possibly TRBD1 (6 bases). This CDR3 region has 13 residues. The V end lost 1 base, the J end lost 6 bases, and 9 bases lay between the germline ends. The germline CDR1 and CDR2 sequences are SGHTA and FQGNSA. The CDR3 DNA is TGTGCCAGCAGCTTAGACAGGGAGAATGGCTACACCTTC. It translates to CASSLDRENGYTF.

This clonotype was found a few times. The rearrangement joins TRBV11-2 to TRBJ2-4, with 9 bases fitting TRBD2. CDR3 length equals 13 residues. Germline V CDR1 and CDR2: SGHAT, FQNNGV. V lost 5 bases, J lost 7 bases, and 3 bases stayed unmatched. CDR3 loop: CASSPSGGNIQYF. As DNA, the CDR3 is TGTGCCAGCAGCCCCAGCGGGGGGAACATTCAGTACTTC.

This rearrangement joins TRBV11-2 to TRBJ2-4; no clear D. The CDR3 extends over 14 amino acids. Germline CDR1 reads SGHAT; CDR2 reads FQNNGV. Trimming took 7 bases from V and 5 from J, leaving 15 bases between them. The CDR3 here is CASNPWNGENIQYF. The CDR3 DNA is TGTGCCAGCAACCCATGGAATGGGGAAAACATTCAGTACTTC.

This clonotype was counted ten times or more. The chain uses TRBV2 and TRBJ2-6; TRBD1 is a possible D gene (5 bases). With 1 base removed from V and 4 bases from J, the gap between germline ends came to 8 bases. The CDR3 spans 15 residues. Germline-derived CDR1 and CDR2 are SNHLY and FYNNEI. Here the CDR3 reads CASSEVRAGANVLTF. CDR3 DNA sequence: TGTGCCAGCAGTGAAGTCAGGGCCGGGGCCAACGTCCTGACTTTC.

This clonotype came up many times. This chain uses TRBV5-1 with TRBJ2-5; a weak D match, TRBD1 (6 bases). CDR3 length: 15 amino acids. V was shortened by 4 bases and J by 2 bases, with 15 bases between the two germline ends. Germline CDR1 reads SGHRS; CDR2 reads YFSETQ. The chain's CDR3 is CASSRQGKGQETQYF. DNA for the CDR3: TGCGCCAGCAGCCGTCAGGGGAAAGGGCAAGAGACCCAGTACTTC.

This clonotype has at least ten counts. The chain's CDR3 is CASSRETGLANYGYTF. Here the CDR3 DNA reads TGTGCCAGCAGCAGGGAAACAGGGTTGGCGAACTATGGCTACACCTTC. The chain couples TRBV5-4 to TRBJ1-2; weak D call: TRBD1 (6 bases). Trimming removed 4 bases at V and 2 bases at J, with 18 bases between. The CDR3 has 16 residues. Germline CDR1 and CDR2: SGHNT and YYREEE (reference sequence).

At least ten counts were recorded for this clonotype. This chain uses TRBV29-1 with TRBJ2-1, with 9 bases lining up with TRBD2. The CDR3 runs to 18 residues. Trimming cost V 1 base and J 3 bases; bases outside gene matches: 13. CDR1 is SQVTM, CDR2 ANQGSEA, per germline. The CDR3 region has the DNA TGCAGCGTTGAAGCTCGACCCCGAGCTAGCGGGATCTACAATGAGCAGTTCTTC. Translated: CSVEARPRASGIYNEQFF.

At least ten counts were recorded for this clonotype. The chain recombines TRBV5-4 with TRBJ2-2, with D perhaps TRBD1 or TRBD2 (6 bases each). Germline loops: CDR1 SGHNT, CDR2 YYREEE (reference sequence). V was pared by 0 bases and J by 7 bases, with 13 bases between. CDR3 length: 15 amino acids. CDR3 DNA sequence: TGTGCCAGCAGCTTGGCCGCTGGAGGGGGCGGGGAGCTGTTTTTT. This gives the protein CASSLAAGGGGELFF.

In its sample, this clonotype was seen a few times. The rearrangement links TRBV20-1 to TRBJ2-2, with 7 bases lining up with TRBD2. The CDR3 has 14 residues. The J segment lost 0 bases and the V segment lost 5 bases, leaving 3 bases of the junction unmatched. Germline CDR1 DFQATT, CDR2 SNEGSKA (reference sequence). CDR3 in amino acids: CSAGTSANTGELFF. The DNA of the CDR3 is TGCAGTGCTGGCACTAGCGCGAACACCGGGGAGCTGTTTTTT.

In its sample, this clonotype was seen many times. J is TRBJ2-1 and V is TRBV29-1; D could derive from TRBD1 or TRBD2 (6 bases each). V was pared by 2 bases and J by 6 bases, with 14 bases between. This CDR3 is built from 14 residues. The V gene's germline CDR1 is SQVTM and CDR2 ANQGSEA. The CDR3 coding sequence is TGCAGCGTTGAATGGAGGGGGTCCGGCAATGAGCAGTTCTTC. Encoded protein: CSVEWRGSGNEQFF.

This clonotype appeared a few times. The CDR3 DNA is TGTGCCAGCAGCCAAAGGGGGCTAGCGGTCGAGCAGTACTTC. Translation gives CASSQRGLAVEQYF. The chain combines TRBV3-1 with TRBJ2-7; either TRBD1 or TRBD2 may fit D (7 bases each). The germline V gene encodes CDR1 LGHDT and CDR2 YNNKEL (reference sequence). This CDR3 is 14 amino acids long. V lost 2 bases, J lost 6 bases, and 14 bases lay in between.

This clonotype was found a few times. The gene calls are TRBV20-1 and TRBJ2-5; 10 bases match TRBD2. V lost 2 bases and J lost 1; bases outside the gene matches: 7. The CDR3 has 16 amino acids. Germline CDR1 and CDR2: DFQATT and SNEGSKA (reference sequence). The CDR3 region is CSARSGSGRLQETQYF. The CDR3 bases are TGCAGTGCTAGATCGGGTAGCGGGAGGCTCCAAGAGACCCAGTACTTC.

CDR3 amino acids: CASSPIDYEQYF. The CDR3 DNA reads as TGTGCCAGCAGTCCGATCGACTACGAGCAGTACTTC. The chain employs TRBV6-2 or TRBV6-3 and TRBJ2-7, with no clear D. This CDR3 spans 12 amino acids. Germline V gene data show CDR1 as MNHEY and CDR2 as SVGEGT. Trimming removed 5 bases from V and 3 bases from J, with 8 bases in between.